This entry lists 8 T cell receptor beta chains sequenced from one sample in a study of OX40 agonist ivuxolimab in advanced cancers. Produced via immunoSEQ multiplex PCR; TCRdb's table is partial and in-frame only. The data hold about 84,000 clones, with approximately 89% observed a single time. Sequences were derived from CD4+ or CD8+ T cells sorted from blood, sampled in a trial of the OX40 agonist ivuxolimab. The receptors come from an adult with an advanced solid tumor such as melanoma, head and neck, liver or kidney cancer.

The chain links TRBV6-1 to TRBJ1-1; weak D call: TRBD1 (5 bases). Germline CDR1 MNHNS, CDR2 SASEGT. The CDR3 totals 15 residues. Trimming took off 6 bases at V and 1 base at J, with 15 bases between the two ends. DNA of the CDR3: TGTGCCAGCAGATCATACAGGACGGCGAACACTGAAGCTTTCTTT. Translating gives CASRSYRTANTEAFF.

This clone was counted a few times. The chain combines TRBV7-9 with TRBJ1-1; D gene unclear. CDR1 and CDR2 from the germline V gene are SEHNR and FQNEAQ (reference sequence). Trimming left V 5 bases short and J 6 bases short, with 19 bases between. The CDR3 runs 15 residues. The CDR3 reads CASSMDGARRSEAFF. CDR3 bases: TGTGCCAGCAGCATGGACGGAGCACGAAGGTCTGAAGCTTTCTTT.

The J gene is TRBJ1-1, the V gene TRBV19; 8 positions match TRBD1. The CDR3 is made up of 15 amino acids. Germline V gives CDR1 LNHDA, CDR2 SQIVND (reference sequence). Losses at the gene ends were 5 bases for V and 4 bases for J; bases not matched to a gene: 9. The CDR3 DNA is TGTGCCAGTAGTTCCCTAGGACAGGGCGGCACTGAAGCTTTCTTT. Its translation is CASSSLGQGGTEAFF. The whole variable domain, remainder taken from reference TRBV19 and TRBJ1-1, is DGGITQSPKYLFRKEGQNVTLSCEQNLNHDAMYWYRQDPGQGLRLIYYSQIVNDFQKGDIAEGYSVSREKKESFPLTVTSAQKNPTAFYLCASSSLGQGGTEAFFGQGTRLTVV.

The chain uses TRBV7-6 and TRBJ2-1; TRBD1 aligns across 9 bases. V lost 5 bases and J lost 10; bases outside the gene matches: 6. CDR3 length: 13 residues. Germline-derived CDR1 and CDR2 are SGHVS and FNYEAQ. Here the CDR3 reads CASSRTGVKEQFF. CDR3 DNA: TGTGCCAGCAGCCGGACAGGGGTCAAAGAGCAGTTCTTC.

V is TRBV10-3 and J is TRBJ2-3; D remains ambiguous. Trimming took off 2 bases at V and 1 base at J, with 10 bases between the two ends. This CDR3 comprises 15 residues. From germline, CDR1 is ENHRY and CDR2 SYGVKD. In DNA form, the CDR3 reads TGTGCCATCAGTGAGGGTAGAGGCCGCACAGATACGCAGTATTTT. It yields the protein CAISEGRGRTDTQYF.

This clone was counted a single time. The CDR3 DNA is TGCGCCAGCACCACGGCAGGGGCGACCACTGAAGCTTTCTTT. This codes for CASTTAGATTEAFF. The chain links TRBV5-1 to TRBJ1-1; D may be TRBD1 (6 bases). Trimming cost V 6 bases and J 4 bases, with 16 bases left between them. Per the germline V gene, CDR1 is SGHRS and CDR2 is YFSETQ. CDR3 length: 14 residues.

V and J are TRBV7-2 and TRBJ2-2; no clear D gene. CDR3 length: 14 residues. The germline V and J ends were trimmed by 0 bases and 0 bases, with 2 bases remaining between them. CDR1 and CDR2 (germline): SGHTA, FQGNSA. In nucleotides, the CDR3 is TGTGCCAGCAGCTTAGCTCCGAACACCGGGGAGCTGTTTTTT. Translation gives CASSLAPNTGELFF.

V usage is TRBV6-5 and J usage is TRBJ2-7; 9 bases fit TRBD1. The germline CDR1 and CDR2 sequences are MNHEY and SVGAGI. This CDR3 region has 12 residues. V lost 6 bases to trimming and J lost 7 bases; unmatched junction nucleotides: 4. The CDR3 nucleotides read TGTGCCAGCAGGAGACAGGGGGGTGAGCAGTACTTC. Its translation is CASRRQGGEQYF.